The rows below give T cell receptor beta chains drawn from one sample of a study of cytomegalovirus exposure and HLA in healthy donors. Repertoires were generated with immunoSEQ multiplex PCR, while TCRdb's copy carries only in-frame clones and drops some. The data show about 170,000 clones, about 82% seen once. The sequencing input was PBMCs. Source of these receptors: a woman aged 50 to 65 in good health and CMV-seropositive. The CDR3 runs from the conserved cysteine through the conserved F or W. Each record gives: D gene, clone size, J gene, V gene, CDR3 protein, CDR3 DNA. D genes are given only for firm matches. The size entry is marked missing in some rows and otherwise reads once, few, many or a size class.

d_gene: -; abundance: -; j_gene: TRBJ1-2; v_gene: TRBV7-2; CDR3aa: CASSPVGAYGYTF; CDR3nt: TGTGCCAGCAGCCCCGTGGGGGCCTATGGCTACACCTTC
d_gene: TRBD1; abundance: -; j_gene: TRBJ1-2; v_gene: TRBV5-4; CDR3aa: CASSEDRVGYTF; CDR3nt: TGTGCCAGCAGCGAAGACAGGGTAGGCTACACCTTC
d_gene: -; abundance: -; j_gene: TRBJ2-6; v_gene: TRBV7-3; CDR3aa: CASSLLGGLADSGANVLTF; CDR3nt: TGTGCCAGCAGCTTATTGGGGGGGCTAGCGGACTCTGGGGCCAACGTCCTGACTTTC
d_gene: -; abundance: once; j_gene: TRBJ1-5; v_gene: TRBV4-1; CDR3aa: CASSQAFTATLGQPQHF; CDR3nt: TGCGCCAGCAGCCAAGCCTTCACGGCGACCCTCGGGCAGCCCCAGCATTTT
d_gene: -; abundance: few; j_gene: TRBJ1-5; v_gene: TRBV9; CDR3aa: CASSPRTENQPQHF; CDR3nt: TGTGCCAGCAGCCCCCGGACAGAGAATCAGCCCCAGCATTTT
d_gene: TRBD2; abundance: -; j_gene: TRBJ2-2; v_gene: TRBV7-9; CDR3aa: CSSSLGNSGANTGELFF; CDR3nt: TGTTCCAGCAGCTTAGGAAATAGCGGGGCGAACACCGGGGAGCTGTTTTTT
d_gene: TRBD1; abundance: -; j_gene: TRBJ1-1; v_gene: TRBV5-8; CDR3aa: CASRPGQGKTEAFF; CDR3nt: TGTGCCAGCCGCCCGGGACAGGGAAAAACTGAAGCTTTCTTT
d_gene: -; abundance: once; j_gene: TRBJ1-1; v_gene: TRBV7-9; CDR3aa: CSSTSTGMNTEAFF; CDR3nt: TGTTCCAGCACCTCGACCGGGATGAACACTGAAGCTTTCTTT
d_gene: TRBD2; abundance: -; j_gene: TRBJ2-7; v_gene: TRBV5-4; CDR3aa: CASSSSGSAYEQYF; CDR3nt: TGTGCCAGCAGCTCAAGCGGGAGCGCCTACGAGCAGTACTTC
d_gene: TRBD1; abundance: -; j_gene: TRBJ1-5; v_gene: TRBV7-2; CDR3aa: CASSWGQGRNQPQHF; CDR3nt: TGTGCCAGCAGCTGGGGACAGGGACGCAATCAGCCCCAGCATTTT
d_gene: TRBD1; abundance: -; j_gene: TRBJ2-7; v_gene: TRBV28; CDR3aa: CASSLLPGQGTYEQYF; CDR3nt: TGTGCCAGCAGTCTATTGCCGGGACAGGGAACCTACGAGCAGTACTTC
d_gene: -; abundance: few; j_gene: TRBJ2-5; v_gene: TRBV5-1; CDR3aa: CASSFQGQQETQYF; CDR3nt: TGCGCCAGCAGCTTCCAGGGGCAACAAGAGACCCAGTACTTC
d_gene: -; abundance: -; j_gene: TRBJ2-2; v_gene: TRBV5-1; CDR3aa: CASSGQDTGELFF; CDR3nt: TGCGCCAGCAGCGGGCAGGACACCGGGGAGCTGTTTTTT
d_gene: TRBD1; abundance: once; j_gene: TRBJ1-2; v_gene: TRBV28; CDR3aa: CASTSQSPITGAGGYTF; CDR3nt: TGTGCCAGCACCTCTCAATCCCCCATTACAGGGGCGGGGGGCTACACCTTC
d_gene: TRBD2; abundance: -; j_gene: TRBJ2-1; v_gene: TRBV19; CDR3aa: CASSILAELAGGPRYEQFF; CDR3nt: TGTGCCAGTAGTATTCTAGCCGAGCTAGCGGGAGGGCCGCGTTATGAGCAGTTCTTC
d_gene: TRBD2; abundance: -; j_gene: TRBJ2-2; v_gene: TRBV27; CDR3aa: CASSRLAGTGELFF; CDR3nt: TGTGCCAGCAGTCGACTAGCGGGCACCGGGGAGCTGTTTTTT
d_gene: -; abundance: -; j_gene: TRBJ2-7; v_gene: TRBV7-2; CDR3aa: CASSLVSLGGYEQYF; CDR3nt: TGTGCCAGCAGCTTAGTTTCCCTAGGTGGCTACGAGCAGTACTTC
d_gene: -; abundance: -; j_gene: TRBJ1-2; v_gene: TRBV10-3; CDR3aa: CAISSPDRTLNYGYTF; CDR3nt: TGTGCCATCAGTTCACCGGACAGAACGCTTAACTATGGCTACACCTTC
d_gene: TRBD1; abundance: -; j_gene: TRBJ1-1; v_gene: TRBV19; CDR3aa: CASSTQGAEAFF; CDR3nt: TGTGCCAGTAGTACCCAGGGGGCTGAAGCTTTCTTT
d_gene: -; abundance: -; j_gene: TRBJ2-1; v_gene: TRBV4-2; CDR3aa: CASSQEVQGLLYNEQFF; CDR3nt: TGTGCCAGCAGCCAAGAAGTGCAAGGACTTCTATACAATGAGCAGTTCTTC
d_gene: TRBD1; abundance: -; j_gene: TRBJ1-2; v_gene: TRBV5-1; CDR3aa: CASSSQRGQGNGYTF; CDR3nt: TGCGCCAGCAGCTCGCAAAGGGGACAGGGGAATGGCTACACCTTC
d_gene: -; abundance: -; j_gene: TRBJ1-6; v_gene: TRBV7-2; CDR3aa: CASSLGTDLPGSPLHF; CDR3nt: TGTGCCAGCAGCTTAGGGACAGACCTACCGGGTTCACCCCTCCACTTT
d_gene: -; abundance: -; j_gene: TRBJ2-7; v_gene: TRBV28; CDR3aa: CASSPTDRSYEQYF; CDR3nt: TGTGCCAGCAGCCCAACGGACAGAAGCTACGAGCAGTACTTC
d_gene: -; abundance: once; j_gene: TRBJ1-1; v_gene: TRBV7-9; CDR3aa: CASSLATTGNTEAFF; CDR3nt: TGTGCCAGCAGCTTAGCCACGACAGGGAACACTGAAGCTTTCTTT
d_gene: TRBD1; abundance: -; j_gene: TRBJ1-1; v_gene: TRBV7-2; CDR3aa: CASSSRQGGNTEAFF; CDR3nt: TGTGCCAGCAGCTCCCGACAGGGAGGGAACACTGAAGCTTTCTTT
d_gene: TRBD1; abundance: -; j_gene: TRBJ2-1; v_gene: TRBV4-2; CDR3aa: CASSLTGDREQFF; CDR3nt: TGTGCCAGCAGTCTTACCGGGGACAGGGAGCAGTTCTTC
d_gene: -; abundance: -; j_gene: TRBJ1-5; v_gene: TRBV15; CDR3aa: CATVDRDSNSNQPQHF; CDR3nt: TGTGCCACCGTGGACCGGGACTCAAATAGCAATCAGCCCCAGCATTTT
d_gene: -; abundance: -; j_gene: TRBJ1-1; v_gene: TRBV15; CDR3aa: CATSRDTGHLNTEAFF; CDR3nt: TGTGCCACCAGCAGAGATACGGGACACCTGAACACTGAAGCTTTCTTT
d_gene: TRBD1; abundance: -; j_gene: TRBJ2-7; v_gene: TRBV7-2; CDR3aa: CASSPGQGATKQYF; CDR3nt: TGTGCCAGCAGCCCTGGACAGGGGGCTACCAAGCAGTACTTC
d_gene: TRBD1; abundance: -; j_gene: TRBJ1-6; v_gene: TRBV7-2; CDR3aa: CASSSTGADNSPLHF; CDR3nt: TGTGCCAGCAGCTCGACAGGGGCAGATAATTCACCCCTCCACTTT
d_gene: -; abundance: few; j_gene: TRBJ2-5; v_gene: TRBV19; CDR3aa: CASSPLSGSKYF; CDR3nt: TGTGCCAGTAGTCCCCTTTCCGGGAGTAAGTACTTC
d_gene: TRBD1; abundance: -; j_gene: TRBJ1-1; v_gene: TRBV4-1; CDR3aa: CASSQETGGRKMNTEAFF; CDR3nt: TGCGCCAGCAGCCAAGAGACAGGGGGACGCAAAATGAACACTGAAGCTTTCTTT
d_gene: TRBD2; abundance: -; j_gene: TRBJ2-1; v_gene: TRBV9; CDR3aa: CASSLSGTYNEQFF; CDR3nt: TGTGCCAGCAGCCTTAGCGGGACCTACAATGAGCAGTTCTTC
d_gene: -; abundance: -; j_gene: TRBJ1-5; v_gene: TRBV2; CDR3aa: CASSSLILNQPQHF; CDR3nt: TGTGCCAGCTCGTCGTTAATTTTAAATCAGCCCCAGCATTTT
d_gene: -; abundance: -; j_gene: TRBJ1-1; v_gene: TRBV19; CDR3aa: CASSPAGLRNTEAFF; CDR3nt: TGTGCCAGTAGTCCTGCGGGACTTAGGAACACTGAAGCTTTCTTT
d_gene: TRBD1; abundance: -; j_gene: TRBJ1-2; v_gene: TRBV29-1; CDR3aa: CSAPPTGGDGYTF; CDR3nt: TGCAGCGCTCCGCCGACAGGGGGGGACGGCTACACCTTC
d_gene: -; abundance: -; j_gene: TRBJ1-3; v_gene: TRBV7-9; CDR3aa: CASSYDISGNTIYF; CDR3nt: TGTGCCAGCAGCTACGACATATCTGGAAACACCATATATTTT
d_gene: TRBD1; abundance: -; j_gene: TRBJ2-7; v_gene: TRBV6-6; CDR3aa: CASRPGQGIGEQYF; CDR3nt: TGTGCCAGCAGGCCTGGACAGGGGATAGGCGAGCAGTACTTC
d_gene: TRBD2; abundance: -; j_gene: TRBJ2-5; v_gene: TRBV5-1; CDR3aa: CASSYGDIAGGETQYF; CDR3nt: TGCGCCAGCAGTTACGGGGATATAGCGGGCGGGGAGACCCAGTACTTC
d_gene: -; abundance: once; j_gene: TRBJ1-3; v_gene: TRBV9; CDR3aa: CASSSRGGVGTGNTIYF; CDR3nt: TGTGCCAGCAGCTCCCGCGGAGGGGTCGGGACTGGAAACACCATATATTTT
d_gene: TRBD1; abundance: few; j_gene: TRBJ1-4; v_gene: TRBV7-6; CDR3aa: CASSKSPGTGVELFF; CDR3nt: TGTGCCAGCAGCAAAAGTCCCGGGACAGGGGTTGAACTGTTTTTT
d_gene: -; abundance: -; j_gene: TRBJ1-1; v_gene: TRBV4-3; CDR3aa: CASSQDRFRVGTMAFF; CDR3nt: TGCGCCAGCAGCCAAGATCGTTTCAGGGTAGGAACCATGGCTTTCTTT
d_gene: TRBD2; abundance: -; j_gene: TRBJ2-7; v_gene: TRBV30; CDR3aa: CAWTIGRDEQYF; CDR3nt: TGTGCCTGGACTATTGGGAGGGACGAGCAGTACTTC
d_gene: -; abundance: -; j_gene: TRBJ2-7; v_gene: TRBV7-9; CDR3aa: CSSSLQSGVGEQYF; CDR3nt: TGTTCCAGCAGCTTACAATCGGGGGTGGGTGAGCAGTACTTC
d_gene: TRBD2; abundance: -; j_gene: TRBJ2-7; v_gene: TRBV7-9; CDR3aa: CASTRGDGSSYEQYF; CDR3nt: TGTGCCAGCACCCGGGGGGACGGGAGCTCCTACGAGCAGTACTTC
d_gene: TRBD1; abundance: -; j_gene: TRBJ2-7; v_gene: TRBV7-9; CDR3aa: CASRSGGEQYF; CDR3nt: TGTGCCAGCAGGTCAGGGGGCGAGCAGTACTTC
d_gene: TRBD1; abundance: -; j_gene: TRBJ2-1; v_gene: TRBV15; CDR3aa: CATRRTGTNEQFF; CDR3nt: TGTGCCACGCGGAGGACAGGGACCAATGAGCAGTTCTTC
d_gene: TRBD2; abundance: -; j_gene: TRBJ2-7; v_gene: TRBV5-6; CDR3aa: CASSLGLAVLSYEQYF; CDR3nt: TGTGCCAGCAGCTTGGGACTAGCGGTTTTATCCTACGAGCAGTACTTC
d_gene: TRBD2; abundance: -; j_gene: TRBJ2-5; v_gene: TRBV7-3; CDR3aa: CASSFGGLAGETQYF; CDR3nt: TGTGCCAGCAGCTTTGGGGGACTAGCGGGAGAGACCCAGTACTTC
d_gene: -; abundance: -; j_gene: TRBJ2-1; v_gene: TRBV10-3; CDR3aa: CAISESRGEQFF; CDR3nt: TGTGCCATCAGTGAGTCAAGGGGTGAGCAGTTCTTC
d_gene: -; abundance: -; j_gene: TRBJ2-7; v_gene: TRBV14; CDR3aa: CASSPYYEQYF; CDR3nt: TGTGCCAGCAGCCCCTACTACGAGCAGTACTTC
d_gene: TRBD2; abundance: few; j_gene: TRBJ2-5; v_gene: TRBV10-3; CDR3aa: CAISETSGRGTQYF; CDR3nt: TGTGCCATCAGTGAGACTAGCGGGAGGGGGACCCAGTACTTC
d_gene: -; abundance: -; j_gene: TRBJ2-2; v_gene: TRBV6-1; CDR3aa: CASSEIPANTGELFF; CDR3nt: TGTGCCAGCAGTGAAATTCCGGCGAACACCGGGGAGCTGTTTTTT
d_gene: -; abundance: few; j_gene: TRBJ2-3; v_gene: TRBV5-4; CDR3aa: CASSLGSGGWGTDTQYF; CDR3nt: TGTGCCAGCAGCTTGGGGTCCGGGGGATGGGGCACAGATACGCAGTATTTT
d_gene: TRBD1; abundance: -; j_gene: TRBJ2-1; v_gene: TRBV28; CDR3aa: CATMGIRDSFVYNEQFF; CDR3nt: TGTGCCACCATGGGGATCCGGGACAGTTTTGTCTACAATGAGCAGTTCTTC